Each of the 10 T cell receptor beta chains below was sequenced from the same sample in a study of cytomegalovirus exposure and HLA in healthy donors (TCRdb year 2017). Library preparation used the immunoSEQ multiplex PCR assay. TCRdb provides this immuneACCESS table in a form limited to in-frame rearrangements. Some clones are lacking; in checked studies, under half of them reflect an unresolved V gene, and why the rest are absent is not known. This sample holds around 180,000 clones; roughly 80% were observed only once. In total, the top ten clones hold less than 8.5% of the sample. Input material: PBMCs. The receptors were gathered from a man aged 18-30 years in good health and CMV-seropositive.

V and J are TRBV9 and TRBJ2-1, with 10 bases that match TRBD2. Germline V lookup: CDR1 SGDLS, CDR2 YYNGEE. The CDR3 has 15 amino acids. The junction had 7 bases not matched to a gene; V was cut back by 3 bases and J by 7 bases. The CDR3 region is CASSAVAGGLNEQFF. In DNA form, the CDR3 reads TGTGCCAGCAGCGCCGTAGCGGGAGGCTTGAATGAGCAGTTCTTC.

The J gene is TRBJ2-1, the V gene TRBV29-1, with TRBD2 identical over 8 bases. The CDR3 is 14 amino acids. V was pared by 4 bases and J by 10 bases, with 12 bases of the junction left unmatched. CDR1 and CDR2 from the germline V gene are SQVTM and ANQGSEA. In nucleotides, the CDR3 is TGCAGCGTTGTGCTTTCTACTAGCGGCCCAGAGCAGTTCTTC. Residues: CSVVLSTSGPEQFF.

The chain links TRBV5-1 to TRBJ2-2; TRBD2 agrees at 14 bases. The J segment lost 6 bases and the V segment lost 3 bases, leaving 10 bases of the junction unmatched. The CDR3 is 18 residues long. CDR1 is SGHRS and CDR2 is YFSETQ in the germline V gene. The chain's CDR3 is CASSSGLAGGQPAGELFF. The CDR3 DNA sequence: TGCGCCAGCAGCTCCGGACTAGCGGGAGGCCAGCCGGCCGGGGAGCTGTTTTTT.

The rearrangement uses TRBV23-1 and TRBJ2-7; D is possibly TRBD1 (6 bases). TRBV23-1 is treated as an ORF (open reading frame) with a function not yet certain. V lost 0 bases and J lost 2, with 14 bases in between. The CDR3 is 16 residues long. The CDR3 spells CASSQSRARGTYEQYF. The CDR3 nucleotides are TGCGCCAGCAGTCAATCGAGGGCAAGGGGGACCTACGAGCAGTACTTC.

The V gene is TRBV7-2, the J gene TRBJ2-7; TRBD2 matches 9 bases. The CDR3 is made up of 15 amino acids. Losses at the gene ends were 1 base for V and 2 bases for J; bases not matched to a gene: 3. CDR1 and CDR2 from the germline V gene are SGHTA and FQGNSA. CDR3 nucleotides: TGTGCCAGCAGCTTAGGAGGCGGGAGGGCCTACGAGCAGTACTTC. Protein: CASSLGGGRAYEQYF.

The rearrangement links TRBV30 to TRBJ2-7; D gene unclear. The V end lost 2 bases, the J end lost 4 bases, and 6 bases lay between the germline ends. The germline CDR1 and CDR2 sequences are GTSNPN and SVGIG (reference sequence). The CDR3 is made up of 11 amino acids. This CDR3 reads CAWSPGYEQYF. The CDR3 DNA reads TGTGCCTGGAGTCCCGGTTACGAGCAGTACTTC.

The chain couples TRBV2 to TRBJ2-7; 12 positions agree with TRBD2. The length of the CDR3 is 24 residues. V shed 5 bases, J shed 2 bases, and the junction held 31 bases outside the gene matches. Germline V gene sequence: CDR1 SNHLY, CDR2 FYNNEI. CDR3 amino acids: CASSKELGLAGLWAILAKTYEQYF. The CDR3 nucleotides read TGTGCCAGCAGTAAGGAACTAGGACTAGCGGGATTGTGGGCTATACTAGCAAAGACCTACGAGCAGTACTTC.

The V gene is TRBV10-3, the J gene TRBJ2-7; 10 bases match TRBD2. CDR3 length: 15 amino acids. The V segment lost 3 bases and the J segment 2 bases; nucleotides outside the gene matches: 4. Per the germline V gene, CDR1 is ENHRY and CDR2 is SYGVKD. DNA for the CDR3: TGTGCCATCAGTGAAGAACTAGCGGGGCCCTACGAGCAGTACTTC. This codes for CAISEELAGPYEQYF.

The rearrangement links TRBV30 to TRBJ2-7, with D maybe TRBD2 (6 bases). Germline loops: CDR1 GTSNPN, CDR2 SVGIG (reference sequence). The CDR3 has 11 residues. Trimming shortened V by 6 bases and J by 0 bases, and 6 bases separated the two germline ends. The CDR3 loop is CACGGSYEQYF. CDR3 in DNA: TGTGCCTGCGGGGGCTCCTACGAGCAGTACTTC.

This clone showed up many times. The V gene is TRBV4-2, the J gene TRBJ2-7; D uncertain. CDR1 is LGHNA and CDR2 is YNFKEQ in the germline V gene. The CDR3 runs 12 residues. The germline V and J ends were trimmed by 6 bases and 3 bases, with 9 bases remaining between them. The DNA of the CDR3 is TGTGCCAGCAGTACAGACCGCTACGAGCAGTACTTC. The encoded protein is CASSTDRYEQYF.